A single sample gave rise to the 10 T cell receptor beta chains below, sequenced in a study of cytomegalovirus exposure and HLA in healthy donors. In the PCR, 60 Vbeta and 13 Jbeta primers were used. Clones were sequenced by immunoSEQ multiplex PCR, and TCRdb holds only the in-frame ones, with some missing. The sample lists about 110,000 clones, about three quarters occurring once. Sequencing used PBMCs. These receptors originate from a woman aged 55-75 years in good health and CMV-seropositive.

This clone was counted a single time. V and J are TRBV29-1 and TRBJ2-1, with D tentatively TRBD2 (5 bases). The CDR3 has 14 amino acids. Germline V lookup: CDR1 SQVTM, CDR2 ANQGSEA. Trimming took 3 bases from V and 0 from J, leaving 9 bases between them. The CDR3: CSVEDSSSYNEQFF. CDR3 nucleotide sequence: TGCAGCGTTGAGGACTCGAGCTCCTACAATGAGCAGTTCTTC.

This clone was detected only once. The junction shows a germline mismatch at one end, possibly a read error. The genes are TRBV6-5 and TRBJ1-2; maybe TRBD1 (5 bases). The CDR3 is 13 amino acids. The germline V gene encodes CDR1 MNHEY and CDR2 SVGAGI. The CDR3: CAGSYGASDGYTF. In DNA, the CDR3 is TGTGCCGGCAGTTACGGGGCGTCGGATGGCTACACCTTC.

The J gene is TRBJ2-5, the V gene TRBV19, with 9 bases identical to TRBD2. Matching the DNA end better, TRBJ2-7 makes the J call doubtful. The CDR3 contains 15 residues. The germline gives CDR1 LNHDA, CDR2 SQIVND (reference sequence). DNA for the CDR3: TGTGCCAGTAGTATAGGACTAGCGGAGCCCTACGAGCAGTACTTC. This encodes CASSIGLAEPYEQYF.

As regards this clone: Germline and junction disagree at one end, which may indicate a read error. The chain couples TRBV7-6 to TRBJ2-7; 7 nucleotides agree with TRBD1. Per the germline V gene, CDR1 is SGHVS and CDR2 is FNYEAQ. The CDR3 covers 14 residues. The CDR3 nucleotides are TGTACCAGCAGCCCCTGGACAGGTCAAGACGAGCAGTACTTC. Amino acids: CTSSPWTGQDEQYF. The whole variable domain, filled in from reference TRBV7-6 and TRBJ2-7, reads GAGVSQSPRYKVTKRGQDVALRCDPISGHVSLYWYRQALGQGPEFLTYFNYEAQQDKSGLPNDRFSAERPEGSISTLTIQRTEQRDSAMYRCTSSPWTGQDEQYFGPGTRLTVT.

This chain connects TRBV5-1 to TRBJ1-1; 10 bases are a match to TRBD1. The germline V gene has CDR1 SGHRS and CDR2 YFSETQ. The V segment lost 4 bases and the J segment 3 bases; nucleotides outside the gene matches: 6. The CDR3 length is 15 residues. The CDR3 nucleotides are TGCGCCAGCAGCACTTGGGGGACAGGGGACACTGAAGCTTTCTTT. Translating it yields CASSTWGTGDTEAFF.

The rearrangement links TRBV6-5 to TRBJ1-2; 7 positions match TRBD1. This CDR3 has 15 amino acids. Trimming at V came to 5 bases and at J to 4 bases, leaving 10 bases not matched to a gene. From germline, CDR1 is MNHEY and CDR2 SVGAGI. In nucleotides, the CDR3 is TGTGCCAGCAGTCCCGAGGGGGCACGACTCTATGGCTACACCTTC. As protein: CASSPEGARLYGYTF.

J is TRBJ1-2 and V is TRBV4-3, with D possibly matching TRBD1 (6 bases). Looked up from germline, CDR1 is LGHNA and CDR2 is YSLEER. The CDR3 is made up of 14 amino acids. The V and J ends lost 2 bases and 8 bases respectively, with 15 bases between them. The CDR3 spells CASSQSTGSTGYTF. Written as DNA, the CDR3 is TGCGCCAGCAGCCAATCCACAGGGAGTACGGGCTACACCTTC.

The chain has TRBV5-1 and TRBJ2-1, with 8 bases identical to TRBD2. The CDR3 runs 15 residues. V shed 0 bases, J shed 2 bases, and the junction held 1 base outside the gene matches. Germline V gene data show CDR1 as SGHRS and CDR2 as YFSETQ. The CDR3 loop reads CASSLVAGPYNEQFF. The DNA for the CDR3 is TGCGCCAGCAGCTTGGTAGCGGGACCCTACAATGAGCAGTTCTTC.

The chain is built from TRBV7-9 and TRBJ1-1, with D unresolved. The CDR3 is 12 amino acids. Germline CDR1 reads SEHNR; CDR2 reads FQNEAQ (reference sequence). V was cut by 5 bases and J by 1 base, with 5 bases left in between. The CDR3 nucleotides are TGTGCCAGCAGCCCCTGGAACACTGAAGCTTTCTTT. Amino acid sequence: CASSPWNTEAFF.

The V gene is TRBV7-9, the J gene TRBJ2-7; D perhaps matches TRBD1 (5 bases). Germline CDR1 is SEHNR and CDR2 is FQNEAQ (reference sequence). CDR3 length: 12 residues. V lost 5 bases and J lost 3, with 8 bases in between. The CDR3 bases are TGTGCCAGCAGCGACAGCTTCTACGAGCAGTACTTC. It specifies CASSDSFYEQYF.